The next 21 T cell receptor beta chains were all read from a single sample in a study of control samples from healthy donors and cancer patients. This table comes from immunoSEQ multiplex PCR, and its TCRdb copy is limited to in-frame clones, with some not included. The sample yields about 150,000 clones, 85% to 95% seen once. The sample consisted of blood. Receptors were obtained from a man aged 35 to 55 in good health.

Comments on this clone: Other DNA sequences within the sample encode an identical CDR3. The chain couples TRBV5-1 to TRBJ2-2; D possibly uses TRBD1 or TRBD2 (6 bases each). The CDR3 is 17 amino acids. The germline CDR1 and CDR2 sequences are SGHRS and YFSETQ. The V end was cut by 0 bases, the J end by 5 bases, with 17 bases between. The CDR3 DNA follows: TGCGCCAGCAGCTTGGCCGGAGGGGGTAGCGGAACCGGGGAGCTGTTTTTT. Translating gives CASSLAGGGSGTGELFF. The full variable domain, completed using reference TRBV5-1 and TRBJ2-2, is KAGVTQTPRYLIKTRGQQVTLSCSPISGHRSVSWYQQTPGQGLQFLFEYFSETQRNKGNFPGRFSGRQFSNSRSEMNVSTLELGDSALYLCASSLAGGGSGTGELFFGEGSRLTVL.

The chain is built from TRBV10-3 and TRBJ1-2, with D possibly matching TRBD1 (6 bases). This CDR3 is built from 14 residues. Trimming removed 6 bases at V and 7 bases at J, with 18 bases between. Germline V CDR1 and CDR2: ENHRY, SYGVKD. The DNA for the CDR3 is TGTGCCATCAGCGAGACAGGACCCCGGGGTGGCTACACCTTC. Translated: CAISETGPRGGYTF.

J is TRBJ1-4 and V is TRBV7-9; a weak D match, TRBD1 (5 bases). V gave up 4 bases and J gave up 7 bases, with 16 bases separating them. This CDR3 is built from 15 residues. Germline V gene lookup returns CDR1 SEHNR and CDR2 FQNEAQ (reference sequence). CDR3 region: CASSSTRGSGEKLFF. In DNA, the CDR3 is TGTGCCAGCAGCTCGACACGGGGGTCAGGTGAAAAACTGTTTTTT.

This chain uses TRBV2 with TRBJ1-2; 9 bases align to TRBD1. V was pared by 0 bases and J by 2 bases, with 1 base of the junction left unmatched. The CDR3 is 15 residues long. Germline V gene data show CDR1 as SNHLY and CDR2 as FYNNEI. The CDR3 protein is CASSEAGTGNYGYTF. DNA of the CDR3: TGTGCCAGCAGTGAAGCCGGGACAGGGAACTATGGCTACACCTTC.

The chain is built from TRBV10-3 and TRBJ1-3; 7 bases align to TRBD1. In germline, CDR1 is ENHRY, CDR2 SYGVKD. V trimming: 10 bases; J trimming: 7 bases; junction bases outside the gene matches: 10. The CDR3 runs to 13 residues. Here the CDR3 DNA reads TGTGCCAGCCAGGGACAGAAAGGGAACACCATATATTTT. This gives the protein CASQGQKGNTIYF.

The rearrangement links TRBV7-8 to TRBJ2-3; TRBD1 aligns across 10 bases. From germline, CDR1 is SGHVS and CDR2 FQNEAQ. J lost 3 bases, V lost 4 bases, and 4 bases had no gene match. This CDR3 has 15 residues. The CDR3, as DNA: TGTGCCAGCAGCTGGGGGACAGGGGTTACAGATACGCAGTATTTT. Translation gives CASSWGTGVTDTQYF.

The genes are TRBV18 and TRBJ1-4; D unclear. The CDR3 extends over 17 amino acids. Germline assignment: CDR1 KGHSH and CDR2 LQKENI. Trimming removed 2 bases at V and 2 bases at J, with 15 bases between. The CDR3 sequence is CASSPYSVWETNEKLFF. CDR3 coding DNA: TGTGCCAGCTCACCATACTCAGTATGGGAGACTAATGAAAAACTGTTTTTT.

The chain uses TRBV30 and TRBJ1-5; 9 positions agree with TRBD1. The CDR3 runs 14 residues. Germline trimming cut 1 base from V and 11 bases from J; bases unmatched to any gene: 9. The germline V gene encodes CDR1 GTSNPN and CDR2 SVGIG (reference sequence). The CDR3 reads CAWSAGQGFAAQHF. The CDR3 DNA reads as TGTGCCTGGAGTGCCGGACAGGGGTTTGCGGCCCAGCATTTT.

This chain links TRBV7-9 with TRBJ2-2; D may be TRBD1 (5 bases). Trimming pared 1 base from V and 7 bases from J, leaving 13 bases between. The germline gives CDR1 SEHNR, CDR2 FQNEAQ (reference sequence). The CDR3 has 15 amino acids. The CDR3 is CASSLGPTGFGELFF. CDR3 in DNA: TGTGCCAGCAGCTTAGGCCCTACAGGTTTCGGGGAGCTGTTTTTT.

CDR3 amino acids: CASSRDKLGSPLHF. In DNA form, the CDR3 reads TGTGCCAGCAGCCGGGACAAGCTAGGATCACCCCTCCACTTT. The chain uses TRBV6-6 and TRBJ1-6; weak D call: TRBD1 (6 bases). Deletions cut 6 bases from V and 10 bases from J, with 16 bases between. Germline CDR1 is MNHNY and CDR2 is SVGAGI (reference sequence). The CDR3 consists of 14 residues.

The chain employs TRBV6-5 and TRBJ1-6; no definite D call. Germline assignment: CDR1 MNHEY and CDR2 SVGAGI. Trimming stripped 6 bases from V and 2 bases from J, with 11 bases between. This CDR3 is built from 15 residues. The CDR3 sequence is CASSGGGTYNSPLHF. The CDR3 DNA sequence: TGTGCCAGCAGCGGAGGAGGAACCTATAATTCACCCCTCCACTTT.

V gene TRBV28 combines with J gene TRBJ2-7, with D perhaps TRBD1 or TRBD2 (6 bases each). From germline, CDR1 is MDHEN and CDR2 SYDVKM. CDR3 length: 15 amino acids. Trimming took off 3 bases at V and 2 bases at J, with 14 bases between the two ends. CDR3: CASSFGRGVPYEQYF. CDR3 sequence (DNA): TGTGCCAGCAGTTTTGGTAGGGGGGTACCCTACGAGCAGTACTTC.

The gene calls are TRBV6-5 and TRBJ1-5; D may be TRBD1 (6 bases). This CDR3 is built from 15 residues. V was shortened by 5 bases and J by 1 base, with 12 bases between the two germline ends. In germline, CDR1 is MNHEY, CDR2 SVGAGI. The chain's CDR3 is CASSPGTMSNQPQHF. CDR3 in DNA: TGTGCCAGCAGTCCCGGGACAATGAGCAATCAGCCCCAGCATTTT.

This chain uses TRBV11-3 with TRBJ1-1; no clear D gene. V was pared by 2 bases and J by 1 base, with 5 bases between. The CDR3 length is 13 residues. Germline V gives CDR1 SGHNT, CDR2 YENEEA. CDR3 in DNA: TGTGCCAGCAGCTTAAGTCGGAACACTGAAGCTTTCTTT. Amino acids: CASSLSRNTEAFF.

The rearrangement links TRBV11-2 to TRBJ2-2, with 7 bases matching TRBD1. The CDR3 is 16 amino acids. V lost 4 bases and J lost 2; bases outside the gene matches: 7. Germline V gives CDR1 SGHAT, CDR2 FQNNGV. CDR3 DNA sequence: TGTGCCAGCAGCTCGCACAGGGGTAGAAACACCGGGGAGCTGTTTTTT. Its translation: CASSSHRGRNTGELFF.

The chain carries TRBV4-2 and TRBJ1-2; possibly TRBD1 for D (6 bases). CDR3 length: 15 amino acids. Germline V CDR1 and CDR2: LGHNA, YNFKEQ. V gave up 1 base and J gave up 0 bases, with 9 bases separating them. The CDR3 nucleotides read TGTGCCAGCAGCCAAGCAGGGGTTTCTAACTATGGCTACACCTTC. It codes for CASSQAGVSNYGYTF.

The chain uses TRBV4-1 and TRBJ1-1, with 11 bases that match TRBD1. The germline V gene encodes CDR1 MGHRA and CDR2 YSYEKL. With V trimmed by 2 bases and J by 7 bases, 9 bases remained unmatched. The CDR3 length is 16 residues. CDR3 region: CASSQPGQGARGEAFF. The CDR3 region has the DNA TGCGCCAGCAGCCAACCAGGACAGGGGGCGAGGGGTGAAGCTTTCTTT.

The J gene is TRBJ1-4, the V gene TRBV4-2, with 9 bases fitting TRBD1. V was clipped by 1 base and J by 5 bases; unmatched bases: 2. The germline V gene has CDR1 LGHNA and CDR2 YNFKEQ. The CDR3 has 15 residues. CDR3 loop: CASSQAGTGNEKLFF. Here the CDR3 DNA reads TGTGCCAGCAGCCAAGCCGGGACAGGGAATGAAAAACTGTTTTTT.

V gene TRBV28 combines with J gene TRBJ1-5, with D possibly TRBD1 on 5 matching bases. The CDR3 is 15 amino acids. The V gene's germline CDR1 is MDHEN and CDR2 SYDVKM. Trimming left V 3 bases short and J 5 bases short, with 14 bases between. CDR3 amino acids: CASSLGGRGDQPQHF. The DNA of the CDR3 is TGTGCCAGCAGTTTGGGAGGTAGGGGAGATCAGCCCCAGCATTTT.

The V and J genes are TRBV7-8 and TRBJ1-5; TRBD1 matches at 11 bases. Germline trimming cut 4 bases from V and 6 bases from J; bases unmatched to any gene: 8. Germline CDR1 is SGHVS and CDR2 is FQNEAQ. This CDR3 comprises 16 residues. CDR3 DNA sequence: TGTGCCAGCAGCTCTGGGACAGGGGGATGGAGTCAGCCCCAGCATTTT. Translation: CASSSGTGGWSQPQHF. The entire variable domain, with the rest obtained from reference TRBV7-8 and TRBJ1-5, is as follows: GAGVSQSPRYKVAKRGQDVALRCDPISGHVSLFWYQQALGQGPEFLTYFQNEAQLDKSGLPSDRFFAERPEGSVSTLKIQRTQQEDSAVYLCASSSGTGGWSQPQHFGDGTRLSIL.

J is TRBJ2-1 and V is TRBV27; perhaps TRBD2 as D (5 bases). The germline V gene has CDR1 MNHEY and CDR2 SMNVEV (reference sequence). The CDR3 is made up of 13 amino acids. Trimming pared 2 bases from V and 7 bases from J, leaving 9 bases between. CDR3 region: CASSLEGQNEQFF. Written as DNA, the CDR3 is TGTGCCAGCAGTTTAGAGGGCCAAAATGAGCAGTTCTTC.